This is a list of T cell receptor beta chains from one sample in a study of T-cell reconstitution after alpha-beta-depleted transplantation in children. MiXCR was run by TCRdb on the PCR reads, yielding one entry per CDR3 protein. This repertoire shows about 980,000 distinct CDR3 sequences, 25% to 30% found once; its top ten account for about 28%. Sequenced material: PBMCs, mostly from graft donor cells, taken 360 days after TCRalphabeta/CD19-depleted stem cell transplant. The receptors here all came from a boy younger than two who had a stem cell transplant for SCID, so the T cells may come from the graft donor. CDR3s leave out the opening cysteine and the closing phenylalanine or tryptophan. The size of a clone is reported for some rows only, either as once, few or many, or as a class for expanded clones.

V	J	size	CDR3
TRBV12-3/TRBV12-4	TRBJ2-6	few	ASTYLTGVISGANVLT
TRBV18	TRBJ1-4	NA	ASSPGDAFNEKLF
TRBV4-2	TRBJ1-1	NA	ASSPYRTRNTEAF
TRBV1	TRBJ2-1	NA	TSSPRGGSYNEQF
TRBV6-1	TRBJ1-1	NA	ASSEAYRGPLMNTEAF
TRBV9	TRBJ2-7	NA	ASSVAQGGVGTYEQY
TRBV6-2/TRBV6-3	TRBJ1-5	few	ASSYSTREGQPQH
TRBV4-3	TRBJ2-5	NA	ASSQDRQIQETQY
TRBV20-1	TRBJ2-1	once	SAMSPNEQF
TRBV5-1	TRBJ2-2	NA	ASGRNTGELF
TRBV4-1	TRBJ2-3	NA	ASSPDASGTSGGPSTDTQY
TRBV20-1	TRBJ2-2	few	SARASFKEAGELF
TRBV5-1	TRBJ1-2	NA	ASSSPGFGYT
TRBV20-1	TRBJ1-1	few	SAPRGAGAF
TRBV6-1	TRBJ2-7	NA	ASSQDLLSEQY
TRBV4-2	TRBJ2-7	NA	ASSPTVTFSYEQY
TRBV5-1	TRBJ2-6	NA	ASSSSGQGVLAGANVLT
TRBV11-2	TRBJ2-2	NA	ASSPGQGYGELF
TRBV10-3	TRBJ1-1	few	AISDTGMAEAF
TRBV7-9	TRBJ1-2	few	ASSNSIRARGYT
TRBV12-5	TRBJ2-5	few	ASGNDRGRETQY
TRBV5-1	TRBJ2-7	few	ASSKLAGLHKQY
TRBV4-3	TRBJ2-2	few	ARALGQTNTGELF
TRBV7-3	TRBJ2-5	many	ASSLSGTQETQY
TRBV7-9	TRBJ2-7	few	ASSPHPYEQY
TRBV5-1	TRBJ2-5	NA	ASSLGTIEKETQY
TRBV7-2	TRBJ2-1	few	ASSATDLYNEQF
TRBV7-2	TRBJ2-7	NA	ASSPSGWEQY
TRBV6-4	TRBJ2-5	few	ASSDVGQQQETQY
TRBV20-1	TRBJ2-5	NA	SARDRKETQY
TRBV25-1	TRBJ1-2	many	ASSAQGGYGYT
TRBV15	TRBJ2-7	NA	ATSRDLGQGEQY
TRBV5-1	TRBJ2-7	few	ASSRGGLGEQY
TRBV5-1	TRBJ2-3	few	ASSGMTQY
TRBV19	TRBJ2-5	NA	ASSGNRGQKETQY
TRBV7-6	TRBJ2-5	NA	ASSLYGTVKETQY
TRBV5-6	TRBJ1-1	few	ASSADVGFGTEAF
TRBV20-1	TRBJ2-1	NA	SVRILAGNEQF
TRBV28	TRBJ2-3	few	ASSQLAGGPSDTQY
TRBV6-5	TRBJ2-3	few	ASSHGTSGGASEDTQY
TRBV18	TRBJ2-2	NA	ASSPLHGTGELF
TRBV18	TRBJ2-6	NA	ASSPPFKVGANVLT
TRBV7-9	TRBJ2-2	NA	ASLSTGPGELF
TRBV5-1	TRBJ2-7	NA	ASSPNEGSSYEQY
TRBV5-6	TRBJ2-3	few	ASSPVYRDRVVY
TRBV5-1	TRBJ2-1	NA	ASSLIPDDEQF
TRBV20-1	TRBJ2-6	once	SATNAVSGANVLT
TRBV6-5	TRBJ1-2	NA	ASSYSRTGGNYGYT
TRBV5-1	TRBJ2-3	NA	ASSKTGTAGTDTQY
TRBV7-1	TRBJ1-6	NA	ASSSRKGSVSPLH
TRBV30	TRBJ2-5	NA	AWSLRLADQETQY
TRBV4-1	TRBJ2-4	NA	ASSQEGLQY
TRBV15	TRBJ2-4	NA	ATSRATGGADIQY
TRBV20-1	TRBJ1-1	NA	SARPGTGDTEAF
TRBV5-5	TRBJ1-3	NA	ASSFIPTGTSGNTIY
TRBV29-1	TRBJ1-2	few	SVLLVGNYGYT
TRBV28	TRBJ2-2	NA	ASSFAVETPGELF
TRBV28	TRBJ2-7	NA	ASSSPESGLISYEQY
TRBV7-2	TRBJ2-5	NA	ASSLFGRDQETQY
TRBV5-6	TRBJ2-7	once	ASDRGGDEQY